These 21 T cell receptor beta chains came from one sample sequenced in a study of blood T cell repertoires in COVID-19. Clones were read by immunoSEQ multiplex PCR, and TCRdb kept only the in-frame ones, dropping some. The profile shows 200,000 to 250,000 clones, approximately 92% of them singletons. The source material was PBMCs or T cells enriched from blood (not recorded which). These receptors were obtained from a woman aged 18 to 35 in a cohort exposed to, infected with or recovered from COVID-19 (not recorded which).

This chain connects TRBV10-3 to TRBJ1-4; 7 nucleotides line up with TRBD1. This CDR3 is 15 amino acids long. The V gene's germline CDR1 is ENHRY and CDR2 SYGVKD. V lost 3 bases to trimming and J lost 5 bases; unmatched junction nucleotides: 6. The CDR3 loop reads CAISDAGTENEKLFF. For the CDR3, the DNA is TGTGCCATCAGTGACGCCGGGACAGAGAATGAAAAACTGTTTTTT.

The V call is TRBV5-1, the J call TRBJ1-1, with a weak D call TRBD1 (6 bases). This CDR3 region has 14 residues. Germline assignment: CDR1 SGHRS and CDR2 YFSETQ. V was shortened by 4 bases and J by 6 bases, with 16 bases between the two germline ends. The CDR3 spells CASSPGGAQSEAFF. CDR3 bases: TGCGCCAGCAGCCCCGGGGGGGCTCAGTCTGAAGCTTTCTTT.

The CDR3 DNA reads as TGTGCCAGTAGCCATCCTTGGGCGGGGATGAACACTGAAGCTTTCTTT. Protein sequence: CASSHPWAGMNTEAFF. The chain is built from TRBV19 and TRBJ1-1; D unresolved. V was clipped by 6 bases and J by 0 bases, with 17 bases between them. The CDR3 consists of 16 residues. The germline V gene has CDR1 LNHDA and CDR2 SQIVND (reference sequence).

In DNA form, the CDR3 reads TGCGCCAGCAGCCAGACAGGGAAGACTGAAGCTTTCTTT. It is translated as CASSQTGKTEAFF. V is TRBV4-1 and J is TRBJ1-1; TRBD1 aligns across 7 bases. V was pared by 3 bases and J by 5 bases, with 3 bases of the junction left unmatched. This CDR3 contains 13 residues. Germline lookup yields CDR1 MGHRA and CDR2 YSYEKL.

CDR3 nucleotide sequence: TGTGCCAGTAGTACCTTAGGACAGGGGACATACACCGGGGAGCTGTTTTTT. It encodes CASSTLGQGTYTGELFF. This chain joins TRBV19 and TRBJ2-2; TRBD1 matches 9 bases. The V and J ends lost 4 bases and 3 bases, in that order; junction bases with no gene match: 9. This CDR3 has 17 residues. In germline, CDR1 is LNHDA, CDR2 SQIVND (reference sequence).

The rearrangement joins TRBV28 to TRBJ1-4; D remains unclear. There are 11 residues in the CDR3. The V end was cut by 5 bases, the J end by 6 bases, with 4 bases between. Looked up from germline, CDR1 is MDHEN and CDR2 is SYDVKM. DNA for the CDR3: TGTGCCAGCAGTATCTATGAAAAACTGTTTTTT. Translating it yields CASSIYEKLFF. The whole variable domain, remainder taken from reference TRBV28 and TRBJ1-4, is DVKVTQSSRYLVKRTGEKVFLECVQDMDHENMFWYRQDPGLGLRLIYFSYDVKMKEKGDIPEGYSVSREKKERFSLILESASTNQTSMYLCASSIYEKLFFGSGTQLSVL.

This rearrangement joins TRBV2 to TRBJ2-5, with D possibly being TRBD2 (5 bases). The CDR3 has 13 amino acids. Trimming pared 6 bases from V and 2 bases from J, leaving 10 bases between. The germline CDR1 and CDR2 sequences are SNHLY and FYNNEI. This CDR3 reads CASRLEGQETQYF. CDR3 in DNA: TGTGCCAGCAGGCTAGAGGGACAAGAGACCCAGTACTTC. The complete variable domain, with remaining parts taken from reference TRBV2 and TRBJ2-5, reads EPEVTQTPSHQVTQMGQEVILRCVPISNHLYFYWYRQILGQKVEFLVSFYNNEISEKSEIFDDQFSVERPDGSNFTLKIRSTKLEDSAMYFCASRLEGQETQYFGPGTRLLVL.

This clone was seen once. The J gene is TRBJ1-1, the V gene TRBV28; tentative D call: TRBD1 (6 bases). CDR1 and CDR2 (germline): MDHEN, SYDVKM. This CDR3 spans 12 amino acids. V lost 7 bases and J lost 6, with 12 bases in between. CDR3 sequence: CASNPGQSEAFF. The CDR3 DNA follows: TGTGCCAGCAACCCAGGACAGTCTGAAGCTTTCTTT. The entire variable domain, with the rest obtained from reference TRBV28 and TRBJ1-1, is as follows: DVKVTQSSRYLVKRTGEKVFLECVQDMDHENMFWYRQDPGLGLRLIYFSYDVKMKEKGDIPEGYSVSREKKERFSLILESASTNQTSMYLCASNPGQSEAFFGQGTRLTVV.

This clone was seen only a few times. The chain has TRBV10-3 and TRBJ2-1; 15 bases line up with TRBD2. Germline CDR1 and CDR2: ENHRY and SYGVKD. This CDR3 contains 17 residues. V lost 2 bases, J lost 6 bases, and 5 bases stayed unmatched. CDR3 amino acids: CAISERTSGRGANEQFF. In nucleotides, the CDR3 is TGTGCCATCAGTGAGCGGACTAGCGGGAGGGGGGCCAATGAGCAGTTCTTC.

This chain links TRBV7-8 with TRBJ1-6; D perhaps matches TRBD1 (5 bases). The V gene's germline CDR1 is SGHVS and CDR2 FQNEAQ. This CDR3 region has 15 residues. V lost 5 bases, J lost 7 bases, and 15 bases lay in between. The CDR3 here is CASSISGGENSPLHF. For the CDR3, the DNA is TGTGCCAGCAGCATATCAGGAGGGGAGAATTCACCCCTCCACTTT.

V and J are TRBV4-2 and TRBJ1-2, with D possibly TRBD1 on 5 matching bases. The CDR3 is 17 amino acids. CDR1 and CDR2 from the germline V gene are LGHNA and YNFKEQ. Trimming took 2 bases from V and 6 from J, leaving 22 bases between them. CDR3 sequence (DNA): TGTGCCAGCAGCCAAAATTGGGGGAGGGTTAGATCTGATGGCTACACCTTC. Its protein is CASSQNWGRVRSDGYTF.

The J gene is TRBJ1-5, the V gene TRBV27, with D unresolved. CDR1 and CDR2 from the germline V gene are MNHEY and SMNVEV (reference sequence). Trimming took off 2 bases at V and 6 bases at J, with 11 bases between the two ends. The CDR3 has 14 amino acids. The CDR3 region is CASSLALIGQPQHF. CDR3 coding DNA: TGTGCCAGCAGTTTAGCGCTAATCGGTCAGCCCCAGCATTTT.

This clone appeared once. The chain carries TRBV5-1 and TRBJ2-7; 10 bases are a match to TRBD1. The CDR3 is 14 residues long. With 5 bases clipped from V and 5 bases from J, the junction kept 7 bases outside the gene matches. CDR1 is SGHRS and CDR2 is YFSETQ in the germline V gene. In DNA form, the CDR3 reads TGCGCCAGCAGGAGGGGACAGGGGATCGACGAGCAGTACTTC. Translation gives CASRRGQGIDEQYF.

The rearrangement joins TRBV7-2 to TRBJ2-3; a weak D match, TRBD2 (6 bases). From germline, CDR1 is SGHTA and CDR2 FQGNSA. The CDR3 extends over 13 amino acids. V lost 9 bases and J 2 bases, leaving 12 bases between the germline ends. CDR3 coding DNA: TGTGCCAGTTCCTCGGGGGTCACAGATACGCAGTATTTT. Encoded protein: CASSSGVTDTQYF.

This clone was detected only a few times. The DNA for the CDR3 is TGCGCCACCAATTTGCAGGGGCCGCGCACCGGGGAGCTGTTTTTT. This translates into CATNLQGPRTGELFF. This chain uses TRBV10-2 with TRBJ2-2; tentative D call: TRBD1 (6 bases). V dropped 10 bases and J dropped 4 bases, with 19 bases sitting between them. The CDR3 is made up of 15 amino acids. Germline V CDR1 and CDR2: WSHSY, SAAADI.

The genes are TRBV6-5 and TRBJ1-5; 8 nucleotides match TRBD1. Germline V gene data show CDR1 as MNHEY and CDR2 as SVGAGI. The CDR3 covers 15 residues. The trim removed 5 bases at V and 4 bases at J, leaving 7 bases unmatched. The CDR3 reads CASSPGGVRNQPQHF. The CDR3 bases are TGTGCCAGCAGTCCAGGGGGCGTTCGTAATCAGCCCCAGCATTTT.

The gene calls are TRBV27 and TRBJ1-6; 7 bases line up with TRBD1. With 4 bases clipped from V and 12 bases from J, the junction kept 9 bases outside the gene matches. Germline V CDR1 and CDR2: MNHEY, SMNVEV (reference sequence). The CDR3 is 14 residues long. CDR3: CASSSPGQTRPLHF. CDR3 bases: TGTGCCAGCAGTTCTCCGGGACAGACTCGACCCCTCCACTTT.

The V gene is TRBV10-2, the J gene TRBJ2-7; 8 bases match TRBD1. This CDR3 is 12 amino acids long. Trimming removed 4 bases from V and 6 bases from J; junction bases left unmatched: 2. Looked up from germline, CDR1 is WSHSY and CDR2 is SAAADI. This CDR3 reads CASSAGTGEQYF. The CDR3 nucleotides are TGCGCCAGCAGTGCAGGGACAGGCGAGCAGTACTTC.

In its sample, this clone was seen once. The V gene is TRBV6-7, the J gene TRBJ2-1; 8 nucleotides align to TRBD2. TRBV6-7 is noted as an ORF with a role that remains uncertain. V dropped 0 bases and J dropped 2; count of bases not matched to a gene: 12. The CDR3 covers 19 residues. The CDR3 DNA sequence: TGTGCCAGCAGTTACTCTGCTAGCGGGCGACAAATGACCTACAATGAGCAGTTCTTC. Protein product: CASSYSASGRQMTYNEQFF.

The chain recombines TRBV10-3 with TRBJ1-4; TRBD1 matches at 11 bases. This CDR3 comprises 15 residues. Looked up from germline, CDR1 is ENHRY and CDR2 is SYGVKD. V lost 5 bases and J lost 7; bases outside the gene matches: 6. CDR3 bases: TGTGCCATCAGTAGGACAGGGGGCGAGGGTGAAAAACTGTTTTTT. As protein: CAISRTGGEGEKLFF.

J is TRBJ1-6 and V is TRBV24-1; D may be TRBD1 (5 bases). The CDR3 sequence is 16 residues long. V lost 3 bases and J 9 bases, leaving 17 bases between the germline ends. Per germline, CDR1 KGHDR and CDR2 SFDVKD. For the CDR3, the DNA is TGTGCCACCAGTGATCGACGGGACTCCCCGAGTTCACCCCTCCACTTT. This gives the protein CATSDRRDSPSSPLHF.